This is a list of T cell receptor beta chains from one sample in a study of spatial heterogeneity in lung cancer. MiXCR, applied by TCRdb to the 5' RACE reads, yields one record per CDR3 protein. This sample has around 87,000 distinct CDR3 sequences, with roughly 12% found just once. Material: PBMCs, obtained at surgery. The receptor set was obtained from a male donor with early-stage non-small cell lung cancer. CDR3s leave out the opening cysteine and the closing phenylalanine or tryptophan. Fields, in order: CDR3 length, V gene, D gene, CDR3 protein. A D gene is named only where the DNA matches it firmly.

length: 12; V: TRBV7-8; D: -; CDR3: ASSRRQAEEKLF
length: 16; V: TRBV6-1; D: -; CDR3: ASSGESPGLSISETQY
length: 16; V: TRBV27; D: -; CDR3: ASSLLWSGPSSTDTQY
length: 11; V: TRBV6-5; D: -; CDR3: ASSLGAEETQY
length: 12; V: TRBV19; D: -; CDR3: ASAPGVQLGEQY
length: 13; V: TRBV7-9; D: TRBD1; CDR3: ASTIITGANTEAF
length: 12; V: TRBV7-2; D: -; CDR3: ASSPRTVGTEAF
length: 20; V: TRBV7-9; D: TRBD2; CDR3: ASSLLRTSGGPTRPGTYEQY
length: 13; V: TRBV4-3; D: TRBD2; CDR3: ASSLGLAVTDTQY
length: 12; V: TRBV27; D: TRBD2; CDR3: ASTGGSSYNEQF
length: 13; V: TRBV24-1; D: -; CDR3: ATSDYGSHTGELF
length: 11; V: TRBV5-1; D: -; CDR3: ASSLGPDYGYT
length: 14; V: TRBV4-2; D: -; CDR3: ASSQEVRGSLYEQY
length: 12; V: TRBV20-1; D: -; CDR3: SAVNRDKAYEQY
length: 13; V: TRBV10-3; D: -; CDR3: AISAGLGQSYEQY
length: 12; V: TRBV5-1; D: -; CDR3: ASSQDSSTNEQF
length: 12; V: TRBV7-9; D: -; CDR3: ASSERASQETQY
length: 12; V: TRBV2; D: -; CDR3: ASSPGRVNQPQH
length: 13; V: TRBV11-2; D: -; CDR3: ASSFSGTSTDTQY
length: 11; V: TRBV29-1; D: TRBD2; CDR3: SGRGGAGGEQY
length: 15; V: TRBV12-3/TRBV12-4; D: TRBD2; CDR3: ASSLVVGAGVRETQY
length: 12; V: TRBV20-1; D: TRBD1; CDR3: SARPQGADSPLH
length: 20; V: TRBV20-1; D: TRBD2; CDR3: SASTLAGAYSFGSPARNIQY
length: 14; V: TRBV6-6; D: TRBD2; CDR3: ASRISGGDLTDTQY
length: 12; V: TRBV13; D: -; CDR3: ASSLGHGGQPQH
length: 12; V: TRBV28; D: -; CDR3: ASSRSQGENIQY
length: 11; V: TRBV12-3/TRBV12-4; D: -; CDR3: ASSFTSRNEQF
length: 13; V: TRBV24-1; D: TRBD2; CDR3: ATRGLASDTGELF
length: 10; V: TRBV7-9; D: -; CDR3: ASSPRNSPLH
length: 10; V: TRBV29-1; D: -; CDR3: SVAMNGETQY
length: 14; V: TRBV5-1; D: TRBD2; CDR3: ASSGLAGGPDNEQF
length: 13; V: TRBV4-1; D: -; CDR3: ASSQDLALRQPQH
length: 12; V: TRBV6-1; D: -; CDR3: ASIIKKGIDEAF
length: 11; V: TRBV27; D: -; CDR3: ASSRISGNTIY
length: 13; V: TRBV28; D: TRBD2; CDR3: ASRFTSGSNYEQY
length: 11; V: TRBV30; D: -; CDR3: AWSAPSTDTQY
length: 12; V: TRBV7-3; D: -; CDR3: ASSLPGATTGYT
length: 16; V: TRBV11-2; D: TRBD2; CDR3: ASSPGTSGLGDTGELF
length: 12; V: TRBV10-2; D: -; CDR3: ASSEWGRGETQY
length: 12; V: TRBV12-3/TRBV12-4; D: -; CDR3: ASSLSPTDYEQY
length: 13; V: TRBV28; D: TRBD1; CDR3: ASRGDRASYNEQF
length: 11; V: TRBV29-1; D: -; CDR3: SASPTASYEQY